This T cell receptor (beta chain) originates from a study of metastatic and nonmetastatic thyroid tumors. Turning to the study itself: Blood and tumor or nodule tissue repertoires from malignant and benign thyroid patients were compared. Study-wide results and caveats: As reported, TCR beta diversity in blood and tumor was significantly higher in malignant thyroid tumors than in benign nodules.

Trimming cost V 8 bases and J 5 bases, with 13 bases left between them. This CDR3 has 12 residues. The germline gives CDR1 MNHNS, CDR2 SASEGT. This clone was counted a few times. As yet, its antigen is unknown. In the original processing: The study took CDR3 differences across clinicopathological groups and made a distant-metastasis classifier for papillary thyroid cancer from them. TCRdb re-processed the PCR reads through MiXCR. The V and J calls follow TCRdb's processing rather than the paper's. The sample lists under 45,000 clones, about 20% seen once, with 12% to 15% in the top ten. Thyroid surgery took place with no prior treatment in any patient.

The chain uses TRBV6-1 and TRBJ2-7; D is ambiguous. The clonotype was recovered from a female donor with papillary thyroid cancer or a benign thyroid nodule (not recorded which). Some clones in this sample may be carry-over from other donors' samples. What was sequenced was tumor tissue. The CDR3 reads CASRWSSNEQYF. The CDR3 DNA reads TGTGCCAGCCGCTGGTCCAGTAACGAGCAGTACTTC.